What follows are 31 T cell receptor beta chains derived from one specimen sequenced in a study of tumor and adjacent non-tumor tissue in lung cancer. RNA was extracted from bulk tissue without any cell sorting. Three rounds of nested PCR, following a modified ARM-PCR protocol, produced the TCRbeta library. MiXCR, applied by TCRdb to the multiplex PCR reads, yields one record per CDR3 protein. The table includes over 100,000 distinct CDR3 sequences, 75% detected once. The specimen was lung tumor tissue. The receptors were gathered from an older woman with non-small cell lung cancer.

The chain joins TRBV28 to TRBJ2-7, with 7 nucleotides matching TRBD2. V gave up 3 bases and J gave up 13 bases; unmatched junction bases: 15. This CDR3 has 14 residues. From germline, CDR1 is MDHEN and CDR2 SYDVKM. CDR3 sequence reads: CASSLASGTYGQYF. The CDR3 region has the DNA TGTGCCAGCAGTTTGGCTAGCGGCACCTACGGGCAATACTTC.

On this clonotype itself: One junction end does not reproduce the germline sequence, and a read error may be involved. The gene calls are TRBV29-1 and TRBJ2-7; D unresolved. Per germline, CDR1 SQVTM and CDR2 ANQGSEA. The CDR3 has 11 residues. The CDR3 coding sequence is TGCAACGTTGAAAGTAGATGGGAGCAGTACTTC. The encoded protein is CNVESRWEQYF.

Ten or more counts support this clonotype. In nucleotides, the CDR3 is TGTGCCAGCAGTTACCGGGGGACAGGGGTCGGCTACACCTTC. Translation gives CASSYRGTGVGYTF. The chain combines TRBV6-5 with TRBJ1-2; 10 bases agree with TRBD1. Trimming at V came to 2 bases and at J to 8 bases, leaving 5 bases not matched to a gene. The germline V gene encodes CDR1 MNHEY and CDR2 SVGAGI. CDR3 size: 14 residues.

In regard to this clonotype: The junction departs from the called germline gene at one end, perhaps through a read error. The rearrangement joins TRBV6-6 to TRBJ1-5; D call uncertain. CDR1 and CDR2 (germline): MNHNY, SVGAGI (reference sequence). The CDR3 extends over 13 amino acids. The CDR3 DNA reads as TGTGCCAGCAGTCATAGGGTTAATCATCCCCAGCATTTT. As protein: CASSHRVNHPQHF.

With regard to this clonotype: This may be a read error, as it is one base from a much larger clone. The chain recombines TRBV6-6 with TRBJ2-1, with a weak D call TRBD2 (6 bases). The assigned J gene may be wrong: the sequence end matches TRBJ2-7 better. Germline assignment: CDR1 MNHNY and CDR2 SVGAGI (reference sequence). CDR3 length: 14 residues. The chain's CDR3 is CASIGGSSNNEQYF. The DNA of the CDR3 is TGTGCCAGCATCGGAGGGAGCAGTAACAATGAGCAGTACTTC.

The V gene is TRBV6-5, the J gene TRBJ1-6, with 8 positions matching TRBD1. The CDR3 consists of 13 residues. Germline V gene data show CDR1 as MNHEY and CDR2 as SVGAGI. Trimming at V came to 8 bases and at J to 8 bases, leaving 5 bases not matched to a gene. CDR3 protein: CASGSGGDSPLHF. The CDR3 bases are TGTGCCAGCGGGTCAGGGGGCGATTCACCCCTCCACTTT.

Regarding this clonotype: A clone one base away is much larger, so this may be a read error. The genes are TRBV20-1 and TRBJ1-1; TRBD1 aligns across 7 bases. The CDR3 is 14 residues long. Per the germline V gene, CDR1 is DFQATT and CDR2 is SNEGSKA (reference sequence). DNA for the CDR3: TGCAGTGCCGTCTCGGGGACAGCGAACACTGAAGTTTTCTTT. Translated, it gives CSAVSGTANTEVFF.

On this clonotype itself: Since the CDR3 does not end with the conserved phenylalanine or tryptophan, this likely comes from a read error. The genes are TRBV11-2 and TRBJ2-4; D may correspond to TRBD1 or TRBD2 (5 bases each). The CDR3 contains 14 residues. The ends were cut back, 3 bases at V and 8 bases at J, with 14 bases in the middle. CDR1 is SGHAT, CDR2 FQNNGV, per germline. CDR3 protein: CASSFPTRGDIQYL. The CDR3 region has the DNA TGTGCCAGCAGCTTCCCCACCAGAGGGGACATTCAGTACTTA.

V is TRBV30 and J is TRBJ1-3, with D perhaps TRBD1 (5 bases). V lost 0 bases and J lost 5, with 11 bases in between. From germline, CDR1 is GTSNPN and CDR2 SVGIG (reference sequence). The CDR3 has 14 amino acids. CDR3 sequence reads: CAWSVGVARNTIYF. CDR3 nucleotides: TGTGCCTGGAGTGTAGGGGTCGCCAGAAACACCATATATTTT.

Only one count was recorded for this clonotype. At one of its ends the junction is not consistent with the germline gene, which may arise from a read error. The genes are TRBV28 and TRBJ2-7; 10 bases line up with TRBD1. The J call may be in error: the DNA end matches TRBJ2-1 better. From germline, CDR1 is MDHEN and CDR2 SYDVKM. The CDR3 has 15 amino acids. CDR3 in amino acids: CASSSLGQGTNEQFF. The CDR3 DNA follows: TGTGCAAGCAGTTCCCTGGGACAGGGGACGAACGAGCAGTTCTTC.

The sample holds one count of this clonotype. The junction departs from germline at one end; a sequencing error may be responsible. The gene calls are TRBV20-1 and TRBJ2-3, with 7 bases fitting TRBD1. Germline-derived CDR1 and CDR2 are DFQATT and SNEGSKA (reference sequence). The CDR3 runs to 14 residues. CDR3 residues: CSAVVGDSTVTRYF. CDR3 DNA: TGCAGTGCCGTCGTAGGGGACAGCACAGTTACGCGGTATTTT.

A note on this clonotype: This may be a read error: a much more frequent sequence differs by one nucleotide. The V gene is TRBV5-6, the J gene TRBJ2-7, with 7 bases lining up with TRBD1. The CDR3 is 15 amino acids. J lost 11 bases, V lost 10 bases, and 24 bases had no gene match. Germline values: CDR1 SGHDT, CDR2 YYEEEE. The CDR3, as DNA: TGTGCCGGAAGGGACAGCACTCTATCAACCCCCTTGGAGTACTTC. Protein product: CAGRDSTLSTPLEYF.

A remark on this clonotype: Its ends do not fully match the called genes, so a read error is possible. This chain joins TRBV6-2 or TRBV6-3 and TRBJ1-2, with D possibly matching TRBD1 (5 bases). CDR1 is MNHEY, CDR2 SVGEGT, per germline. The CDR3 consists of 12 residues. Here the CDR3 reads CASSVQVLGCTF. DNA for the CDR3: TGTGCCAGCAGTGTACAGGTACTCGGCTGCACCTTC.

A remark on this clonotype: No conserved phenylalanine or tryptophan ends this CDR3, so it is likely a read error. It is unclear where the CDR3 begins or ends on the DNA, so no DNA is shown, and the CDR3 is as TCRdb lists it. The gene calls are TRBV4-3 and TRBJ1-6. 15 amino acids form the CDR3, both terminal residues included. From germline, CDR1 is LGHNA and CDR2 YSLEER. CDR3: CASSQDYQPNSPFHI.

Notes on this clonotype: A much larger clone lies one base from this, so it may be a read error. The gene calls are TRBV6-5 and TRBJ2-5, with TRBD1 as a possible D gene (6 bases). Looked up from germline, CDR1 is MNHEY and CDR2 is SVGAGI. V lost 5 bases and J lost 5, with 21 bases in between. The CDR3 is 16 residues long. Written as DNA, the CDR3 is TGTGCCAGCAGTCAATCCATCAGAATCACAGGGGAGACCCAGTACTTC. Translating gives CASSQSIRITGETQYF.

Concerning this clonotype: This clone may be a read error of a much larger clone one base away. The conserved phenylalanine or tryptophan is not found at the CDR3 terminus, so this likely reflects a read error. The V and J genes are TRBV4-3 and TRBJ1-5, with a weak D call TRBD1 (5 bases). V was shortened by 0 bases and J by 6 bases, with 12 bases between the two germline ends. Germline-derived CDR1 and CDR2 are LGHNA and YSLEER. This CDR3 spans 15 amino acids. The CDR3 spells CASSQDRTGVQPQHS. The CDR3, as DNA: TGCGCCAGCAGCCAAGATAGAACGGGGGTTCAGCCCCAGCATTCT.

Note on this clonotype: A single base separates this from a much larger clone, so it may be a read error. The chain recombines TRBV20-1 with TRBJ2-5; D is unclear. The germline V gene has CDR1 DFQATT and CDR2 SNEGSKA (reference sequence). This CDR3 is built from 11 residues. Written as DNA, the CDR3 is TGCAGTGCCGGCTCCGGAGACCGAAGCCACTTC. Protein product: CSAGSGDRSHF.

This chain's CDR3 is CTSSSGWPGQGQETQYF. The CDR3 DNA sequence: TGTACCAGCAGCTCAGGATGGCCGGGACAGGGGCAAGAGACCCAGTACTTC. The chain employs TRBV7-2 and TRBJ2-5, with TRBD1 identical over 10 bases. V shed 4 bases and J 2 bases; nucleotides not matched to a gene: 10. The CDR3 runs 17 residues. Germline lookup yields CDR1 SGHTA and CDR2 FQGNSA.

The V gene is TRBV10-1, the J gene TRBJ1-2; D unresolved. This CDR3 comprises 12 residues. V was pared by 3 bases and J by 6 bases, with 8 bases between. Germline V CDR1 and CDR2: WNHNN, SYGVQD (reference sequence). This CDR3 is CASSDGIDGYTF. CDR3 coding DNA: TGCGCCAGCAGTGACGGCATTGATGGCTACACCTTC.

This rearrangement joins TRBV11-2 to TRBJ1-1; 12 nucleotides agree with TRBD1. Germline lookup yields CDR1 SGHAT and CDR2 FQNNGV. CDR3 length equals 13 residues. J lost 8 bases, V lost 7 bases, and 5 bases had no gene match. The CDR3 sequence: CASNTGTGGEAFF. The CDR3 region has the DNA TGTGCCAGCAACACGGGGACAGGGGGCGAAGCTTTCTTT.

This clonotype occurred once. At one end the junction does not follow the germline gene, possibly because of a read error. The chain employs TRBV11-2 and TRBJ2-7; 7 bases fit TRBD1. The CDR3 runs to 14 residues. The germline CDR1 and CDR2 sequences are SGHAT and FQNNGV. The CDR3 sequence: CAISLSTGTAEQYF. The CDR3 nucleotides are TGTGCCATCAGCTTATCCACGGGGACAGCCGAACAGTACTTC.

Comments on this clonotype: At one end, the junction sequence differs from germline, possibly due to a read error. The chain links TRBV29-1 to TRBJ2-3; tentative D call: TRBD2 (5 bases). The CDR3 has 12 amino acids. Per the germline V gene, CDR1 is SQVTM and CDR2 is ANQGSEA. CDR3 sequence (DNA): TGCAGCGTTGTGCCTAGCACGGATACGCAATATTTT. Its translation is CSVVPSTDTQYF.

As concerns this clonotype: Since no conserved phenylalanine or tryptophan closes the CDR3, a read error is the likely cause. V and J are TRBV20-1 and TRBJ1-2, with 7 bases that match TRBD1. There are 11 residues in the CDR3. CDR1 and CDR2 (germline): DFQATT, SNEGSKA (reference sequence). The CDR3 nucleotides read TGCAGTGTTAGACAGGGTAACGGTTACACCCTG. Translating gives CSVRQGNGYTL.

The rearrangement links TRBV5-8 to TRBJ2-2; maybe TRBD2 (5 bases). This CDR3 spans 16 amino acids. V gave up 5 bases and J gave up 2 bases, with 16 bases separating them. Germline-derived CDR1 and CDR2 are SGHTS and YDEGEE. CDR3 nucleotide sequence: TGTGCCAGCAGGATAGGGAGTGTCAGAAACACCGGGGAGCTGTTTTTT. Translation gives CASRIGSVRNTGELFF.

As to this clonotype: One end of the junction varies from germline; a read error may be responsible. The V gene is TRBV20-1, the J gene TRBJ2-1; possibly TRBD2 for D (5 bases). Germline V gives CDR1 DFQATT, CDR2 SNEGSKA (reference sequence). The CDR3 is 15 amino acids. The CDR3 spells CSARDLEGVGYELLF. The CDR3 DNA follows: TGCAGTGCTAGAGATTTAGAGGGAGTCGGGTATGAGCTGCTCTTC.

In regard to this clonotype: One junction end does not reproduce the germline sequence, and a read error may be involved. The rearrangement joins TRBV6-2 or TRBV6-3 to TRBJ2-1; TRBD1 aligns across 9 bases. The CDR3 loop spans 14 amino acids. CDR1 is MNHEY and CDR2 is SVGEGT in the germline V gene. In DNA, the CDR3 is TGTGCCAGCAGGGATCCGAGACAGGGGGATGAGCAGTGCTTC. Residues: CASRDPRQGDEQCF.

Concerning this clonotype: One junction end does not reproduce the germline sequence, and a read error may be involved. The chain combines TRBV4-3 with TRBJ2-5, with D perhaps matching TRBD2 (5 bases). The CDR3 consists of 16 residues. From germline, CDR1 is LGHNA and CDR2 YSLEER. In DNA form, the CDR3 reads TGTGCCAGCAGCCAATATTTCCAGGAGGCCGCAGAGACCCAGTACTTC. Amino acids: CASSQYFQEAAETQYF.

As regards this clonotype: The junction departs from germline at one end; a sequencing error may be responsible. The chain recombines TRBV20-1 with TRBJ2-3; no definite D call. Germline V CDR1 and CDR2: DFQATT, SNEGSKA (reference sequence). CDR3 size: 12 residues. CDR3 region: CNARGDTDTQYF. The CDR3 bases are TGCAATGCTAGAGGAGACACGGATACGCAGTATTTT.

Concerning this clonotype itself: As the CDR3 is not closed by the conserved phenylalanine or tryptophan, this likely results from a read error. The DNA is left out, because the CDR3 cannot be placed on it with certainty; the CDR3 is given as TCRdb lists it. J is TRBJ2-7 and V is TRBV6-6; the table gives TRBD1 as D, unverified against the DNA. The germline CDR1 and CDR2 sequences are MNHNY and SVGAGI (reference sequence). Ends included, the CDR3 has 15 residues. Here the CDR3 reads CASSRQTGVDYEQHL.

A few counts support this clonotype. A read error may produce the germline difference seen at one junction end. The genes are TRBV11-2 and TRBJ2-3; a weak D match, TRBD1 (5 bases). Germline-derived CDR1 and CDR2 are SGHAT and FQNNGV. The CDR3 sequence is 14 residues long. This chain's CDR3 is CAGSLFQGADTQYF. In DNA, the CDR3 is TGTGCCGGCAGCTTATTCCAGGGCGCAGATACGCAGTATTTT.

This clonotype was counted many times. This rearrangement joins TRBV6-2 or TRBV6-3 to TRBJ2-7, with no clear D. The germline V gene encodes CDR1 MNHEY and CDR2 SVGEGT. Trimming removed 3 bases from V and 6 bases from J, with 12 bases in between. CDR3 length equals 13 residues. The CDR3 DNA reads as TGTGCCAGCAGTTATCGTTTAGAAGGCGAGCAGTACTTC. Its protein is CASSYRLEGEQYF.